The next 26 T cell receptor beta chains were all read from a single sample in a study of shared clonotypes between healthy human individuals. Repertoires were generated with immunoSEQ multiplex PCR, while TCRdb's copy carries only in-frame clones and drops some. The sample carries millions of clones, more than 80% recorded once. Sequencing was carried out using naive CD4+ T cells from PBMCs. Subset noted: CD45RA+ positively selected. All receptors derive from a man aged 18-30 years in good health. Some clones in this sample may be carry-over from other donors' samples.

The J gene is TRBJ2-3, the V gene TRBV7-8; 8 nucleotides match TRBD1. This CDR3 region has 13 residues. The germline V gene encodes CDR1 SGHVS and CDR2 FQNEAQ. After removal of 11 bases from V and 0 bases from J, the junction contained 4 bases not matched to a gene. CDR3 in amino acids: CASRDRSTDTQYF. The CDR3 DNA is TGTGCCTCCCGGGACAGGAGCACAGATACGCAGTATTTT.

The chain has TRBV6-4 and TRBJ1-5; 9 nucleotides align to TRBD1. The CDR3 length is 15 residues. V lost 3 bases to trimming and J lost 5 bases; unmatched junction nucleotides: 5. CDR1 is MRHNA and CDR2 is SNTAGT in the germline V gene. This CDR3 reads CASSDRDRVDQPQHF. CDR3 in DNA: TGTGCCAGCAGTGATAGGGACAGGGTGGATCAGCCCCAGCATTTT.

This sequence joins TRBV27 and TRBJ1-2; 10 positions agree with TRBD1. This CDR3 has 13 amino acids. The V and J ends lost 3 bases and 8 bases, in that order; junction bases with no gene match: 3. The germline gives CDR1 MNHEY, CDR2 SMNVEV (reference sequence). The CDR3 reads CASSFDRGRGYTF. The CDR3 DNA reads as TGTGCCAGCAGTTTCGACAGGGGGCGAGGCTACACCTTC.

As to this clone: The sample carries other DNA sequences with the same CDR3. The CDR3 loop reads CASSPSGNQPQHF. The CDR3 nucleotides read TGTGCCAGCTCACCTTCTGGCAATCAGCCCCAGCATTTT. This chain joins TRBV18 and TRBJ1-5, with no clear D. Germline V gives CDR1 KGHSH, CDR2 LQKENI. Trimming removed 3 bases from V and 2 bases from J, with 5 bases in between. The CDR3 totals 13 residues.

V usage is TRBV7-9 and J usage is TRBJ2-1, with 8 bases matching TRBD2. The CDR3 runs to 15 residues. The germline CDR1 and CDR2 sequences are SEHNR and FQNEAQ (reference sequence). Trimming took 5 bases from V and 7 from J; bases not matched to a gene: 10. The CDR3: CASSPSGSGGNEQFF. CDR3 coding DNA: TGTGCCAGCAGCCCCAGCGGGAGCGGAGGGAATGAGCAGTTCTTC.

Here the CDR3 reads CASSLWGEQVKNTGELFF. For the CDR3, the DNA is TGTGCCAGCAGTTTATGGGGGGAGCAAGTCAAGAACACCGGGGAGCTGTTTTTT. The rearrangement links TRBV27 to TRBJ2-2, with TRBD2 as a possible D gene (6 bases). The CDR3 contains 18 residues. The germline V and J ends were trimmed by 1 base and 1 base, with 16 bases remaining between them. Germline-derived CDR1 and CDR2 are MNHEY and SMNVEV (reference sequence).

This clone has only a few counts. The rearrangement joins TRBV10-3 to TRBJ1-1, with 8 positions matching TRBD1. The CDR3 is 13 residues long. After removal of 5 bases from V and 4 bases from J, the junction contained 3 bases not matched to a gene. The V gene's germline CDR1 is ENHRY and CDR2 SYGVKD. The CDR3 loop is CAISPGTGTEAFF. DNA of the CDR3: TGTGCCATCAGTCCCGGGACAGGCACTGAAGCTTTCTTT.

With respect to this clone: Other DNA sequences in the same sample also yield this CDR3. This chain joins TRBV19 and TRBJ2-7, with TRBD1 identical over 7 bases. Trimming took 1 base from V and 3 from J; bases not matched to a gene: 6. This CDR3 is 15 amino acids long. The germline gives CDR1 LNHDA, CDR2 SQIVND (reference sequence). This chain's CDR3 is CASSIGGGGYYEQYF. CDR3 sequence (DNA): TGTGCCAGTAGTATAGGAGGGGGCGGTTACTACGAGCAGTACTTC.

This clone appeared a single time. V is TRBV15 and J is TRBJ2-1; D might be TRBD2 (6 bases). This CDR3 spans 15 amino acids. Trimming shortened V by 5 bases and J by 5 bases, and 16 bases separated the two germline ends. Germline-derived CDR1 and CDR2 are LNHNV and YYDKDF (reference sequence). This CDR3 is CATSRGGGGNNEQFF. CDR3 nucleotide sequence: TGTGCCACCAGCCGTGGGGGAGGCGGTAACAATGAGCAGTTCTTC. Looking up the rest from reference TRBV15 and TRBJ2-1 gives the full variable domain: DAMVIQNPRYQVTQFGKPVTLSCSQTLNHNVMYWYQQKSSQAPKLLFHYYDKDFNNEADTPDNFQSRRPNTSFCFLDIRSPGLGDTAMYLCATSRGGGGNNEQFFGPGTRLTVL.

The chain combines TRBV2 with TRBJ1-1, with D unclear. V lost 5 bases, J lost 8 bases, and 12 bases lay in between. CDR1 and CDR2 (germline): SNHLY, FYNNEI. The CDR3 runs to 12 residues. CDR3 in amino acids: CASSLLRGEAFF. The DNA of the CDR3 is TGTGCCAGCAGTCTCCTGAGAGGGGAAGCTTTCTTT.

In its sample, this clone was seen once. This chain joins TRBV30 and TRBJ1-1, with 7 bases fitting TRBD1. Germline V gives CDR1 GTSNPN, CDR2 SVGIG (reference sequence). CDR3 size: 14 residues. Losses at the gene ends were 5 bases for V and 10 bases for J; bases not matched to a gene: 16. The CDR3 coding sequence is TGTGCCTGGGGTACCTGGGGACTCCAGGGGGGAGCTTTCTTT. It is translated as CAWGTWGLQGGAFF.

The V call is TRBV28, the J call TRBJ1-4; TRBD1 matches at 8 bases. V shed 3 bases and J 4 bases; nucleotides not matched to a gene: 10. Germline CDR1 is MDHEN and CDR2 is SYDVKM. This CDR3 spans 17 amino acids. The CDR3 DNA reads TGTGCCAGCAGTTTCCCAGCGGGACAGGCGAATAATGAAAAACTGTTTTTT. Its translation: CASSFPAGQANNEKLFF.

The chain is built from TRBV6-1 and TRBJ2-2; TRBD1 might be the D (6 bases). This CDR3 comprises 15 residues. V lost 9 bases to trimming and J lost 0 bases, with 14 bases between them. The V gene's germline CDR1 is MNHNS and CDR2 SASEGT. The chain's CDR3 is CASQGPSTNTGELFF. The DNA for the CDR3 is TGTGCCAGTCAGGGGCCATCAACGAACACCGGGGAGCTGTTTTTT.

V usage is TRBV6-5 and J usage is TRBJ1-2, with a tentative D call TRBD1 (5 bases). Trimming stripped 7 bases from V and 2 bases from J, with 11 bases between. Germline V gene sequence: CDR1 MNHEY, CDR2 SVGAGI. CDR3 size: 13 residues. CDR3 region: CASTRDGNYGYTF. The CDR3 DNA sequence: TGTGCCAGCACTAGGGACGGGAACTATGGCTACACCTTC.

The CDR3 region has the DNA TGTGCCAGCAGCGGGACTAGCGGCAATGAGCAGTTCTTC. Translation: CASSGTSGNEQFF. This rearrangement joins TRBV11-3 to TRBJ2-1; 11 bases match TRBD2. Trimming at V came to 5 bases and at J to 6 bases, leaving 0 bases not matched to a gene. Germline CDR1 and CDR2: SGHNT and YENEEA. This CDR3 region has 13 residues.

The V and J genes are TRBV7-8 and TRBJ2-7; perhaps TRBD1 as D (6 bases). The CDR3 spans 17 residues. The V and J ends lost 1 base and 5 bases respectively, with 21 bases between them. Germline V gene lookup returns CDR1 SGHVS and CDR2 FQNEAQ. CDR3 nucleotides: TGTGCCAGCAGCTTAGTACTAGGGGGACCACGGTGGAACGAGCAGTACTTC. Protein sequence: CASSLVLGGPRWNEQYF.

Written as DNA, the CDR3 is TGTGCCAGCAGTCCCCCGGGACAGGGCTCCACTAACTATGGCTACACCTTC. Its protein is CASSPPGQGSTNYGYTF. The genes are TRBV28 and TRBJ1-2, with 9 bases lining up with TRBD1. The V segment lost 5 bases and the J segment 0 bases; nucleotides outside the gene matches: 10. Germline V gene lookup returns CDR1 MDHEN and CDR2 SYDVKM. CDR3 length: 17 amino acids.

The chain recombines TRBV6-1 with TRBJ2-7; D is tentatively TRBD1 or TRBD2 (7 bases each). The CDR3 runs 12 residues. Trimming removed 4 bases at V and 5 bases at J, with 9 bases between. Germline lookup yields CDR1 MNHNS and CDR2 SASEGT. As DNA, the CDR3 is TGTGCCAGCAGTGCAGGGGGGGACGAGCAGTACTTC. Its translation: CASSAGGDEQYF.

This clone was detected once. The CDR3 coding sequence is TGTGCCAGCAGTCAGGGGTGGGCCTACGAGCAGTACTTC. Translating it yields CASSQGWAYEQYF. This rearrangement joins TRBV28 to TRBJ2-7; possible D gene TRBD1, 6 bases. CDR1 is MDHEN and CDR2 is SYDVKM in the germline V gene. The CDR3 runs 13 residues. V was trimmed by 5 bases and J by 2 bases, leaving 10 bases between them.

Concerning this clone: In the same sample, other DNA sequences code for this CDR3. The genes are TRBV6-5 and TRBJ1-1, with a weak D call TRBD1 (5 bases). This CDR3 region has 14 residues. V lost 2 bases and J lost 1, with 8 bases in between. Germline V gene lookup returns CDR1 MNHEY and CDR2 SVGAGI. As DNA, the CDR3 is TGTGCCAGCAGTTACGCGGGGGGGAACACTGAAGCTTTCTTT. Translating gives CASSYAGGNTEAFF.

CDR3 coding DNA: TGTGCCATCAGTGAGTCCACACGCCGTTGGGAGCAGTACTTC. Encoded protein: CAISESTRRWEQYF. The chain has TRBV10-3 and TRBJ2-7; D remains ambiguous. With 0 bases removed from V and 7 bases from J, the gap between germline ends came to 13 bases. CDR1 is ENHRY, CDR2 SYGVKD, per germline. This CDR3 contains 14 residues.

A single count supports this clone. This chain joins TRBV29-1 and TRBJ1-2; 10 bases agree with TRBD1. Trimming took 4 bases from V and 2 from J; bases not matched to a gene: 16. From germline, CDR1 is SQVTM and CDR2 ANQGSEA. The CDR3 length is 18 residues. DNA of the CDR3: TGCAGCGTTGGGGGGACAGGGGATTCCGAGTTATTAAACTATGGCTACACCTTC. It specifies CSVGGTGDSELLNYGYTF.

This clone was found a few times. The chain recombines TRBV7-8 with TRBJ1-5; no firm D call. The CDR3 totals 13 residues. Germline assignment: CDR1 SGHVS and CDR2 FQNEAQ. V dropped 5 bases and J dropped 0 bases, with 5 bases sitting between them. In DNA form, the CDR3 reads TGTGCCAGCAGCCGCGATAGCAATCAGCCCCAGCATTTT. It is translated as CASSRDSNQPQHF.

V gene TRBV29-1 combines with J gene TRBJ2-6; 9 bases match TRBD1. Unmatched junction bases numbered 13, after V lost 4 bases and J lost 0 bases. Germline V gives CDR1 SQVTM, CDR2 ANQGSEA. The CDR3 has 19 residues. In DNA form, the CDR3 reads TGCAGCGTTGGGGTTTGGGACAGGGAAGGGTACTCTGGGGCCAACGTCCTGACTTTC. This sequence encodes CSVGVWDREGYSGANVLTF.

The chain employs TRBV5-4 and TRBJ1-1, with 8 bases aligning to TRBD1. The CDR3 is 14 residues long. The V gene's germline CDR1 is SGHNT and CDR2 YYREEE (reference sequence). V shed 9 bases and J 1 base; nucleotides not matched to a gene: 8. Here the CDR3 DNA reads TGTGCCACGATCAGGGGGCGGGAGAACACTGAAGCTTTCTTT. Its translation is CATIRGRENTEAFF.

This chain joins TRBV2 and TRBJ1-1; tentatively, D is TRBD1 (5 bases). The CDR3 length is 15 residues. Germline CDR1 is SNHLY and CDR2 is FYNNEI. V gave up 3 bases and J gave up 3 bases, with 14 bases separating them. This CDR3 is CASSDFMGGDTEAFF. The CDR3 DNA sequence: TGTGCCAGCAGTGACTTTATGGGGGGGGACACTGAAGCTTTCTTT.